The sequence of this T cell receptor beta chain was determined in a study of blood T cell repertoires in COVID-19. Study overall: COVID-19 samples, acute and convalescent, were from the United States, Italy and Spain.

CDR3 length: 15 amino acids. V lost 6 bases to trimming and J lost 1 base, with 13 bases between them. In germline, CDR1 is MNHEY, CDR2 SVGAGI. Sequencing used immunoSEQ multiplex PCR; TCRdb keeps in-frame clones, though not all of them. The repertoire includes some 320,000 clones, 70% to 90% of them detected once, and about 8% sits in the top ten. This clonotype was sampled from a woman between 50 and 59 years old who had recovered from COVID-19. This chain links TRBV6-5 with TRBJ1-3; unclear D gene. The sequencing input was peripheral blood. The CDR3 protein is CASSQRQLSGNTIYF. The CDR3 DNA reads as TGTGCCAGCAGCCAGCGCCAGCTATCTGGAAACACCATATATTTT.